These 20 T cell receptor beta chains were all obtained from the same sample, sequenced in a study of cytomegalovirus exposure and HLA in healthy donors. The PCR was carried out with 60 Vbeta primers and 13 Jbeta primers. The protocol was immunoSEQ multiplex PCR, while the TCRdb copy is restricted to in-frame clones and leaves out a portion. Among tens of thousands of clones listed, about 74% were seen once. The specimen sequenced was PBMCs. The receptors come from a woman between 50 and 59 years old in good health and CMV-seropositive.

In this sample, this clone turned up a few times. This chain links TRBV7-3 with TRBJ2-3, with D uncertain. The CDR3 length is 15 residues. Trimming left V 2 bases short and J 1 base short, with 10 bases between. Germline V gene sequence: CDR1 SGHTA, CDR2 FQGTGA. This CDR3 reads CASSLLRSGTDTQYF. The CDR3 DNA reads as TGTGCCAGCAGCTTATTACGGAGTGGCACAGATACGCAGTATTTT.

Only a few counts were recorded for this clone. CDR3 sequence (DNA): TGCGCCAGCAGAGCCACGAACACCGGGGAGCTGTTTTTT. It translates to CASRATNTGELFF. V usage is TRBV10-1 and J usage is TRBJ2-2; D call uncertain. Trimming shortened V by 6 bases and J by 0 bases, and 5 bases separated the two germline ends. Per the germline V gene, CDR1 is WNHNN and CDR2 is SYGVQD (reference sequence). CDR3 size: 13 residues.

This clone came up a few times. V and J are TRBV7-9 and TRBJ1-2; 7 bases map to TRBD1. The J segment lost 8 bases and the V segment lost 1 base, leaving 10 bases of the junction unmatched. Germline-derived CDR1 and CDR2 are SEHNR and FQNEAQ (reference sequence). The CDR3 is 15 residues long. The CDR3 is CASSLVGTEAGGYTF. The CDR3 DNA reads TGTGCCAGCAGCTTAGTAGGGACAGAGGCTGGCGGCTACACCTTC.

The CDR3 nucleotides read TGTGCCAGCAGCTTTAGTCAGGGAGGCGAGCAGTACTTC. Its translation is CASSFSQGGEQYF. The chain carries TRBV7-2 and TRBJ2-7, with D possibly matching TRBD2 (6 bases). The CDR3 totals 13 residues. Between the trimmed V and J ends, which lost 3 bases and 6 bases, there was a span of 12 bases. Per the germline V gene, CDR1 is SGHTA and CDR2 is FQGNSA.

This chain uses TRBV5-1 with TRBJ2-1; D is possibly TRBD2 (6 bases). The CDR3 is made up of 16 amino acids. CDR1 and CDR2 (germline): SGHRS, YFSETQ. V was shortened by 0 bases and J by 7 bases, with 17 bases between the two germline ends. CDR3 amino acids: CASSLGLEPELNEQFF. The DNA of the CDR3 is TGCGCCAGCAGCTTGGGACTAGAGCCAGAACTAAATGAGCAGTTCTTC.

The gene calls are TRBV9 and TRBJ2-7; TRBD1 matches at 12 bases. V shed 4 bases, J shed 11 bases, and the junction held 13 bases outside the gene matches. Germline CDR1 and CDR2: SGDLS and YYNGEE. This CDR3 comprises 15 residues. CDR3 DNA: TGTGCCAGCAGCCCTCGTGGGACAGGGGGCCCTCCGAAGTACTTC. It yields the protein CASSPRGTGGPPKYF.

The rearrangement uses TRBV10-3 and TRBJ1-4; D ambiguous. The length of the CDR3 is 13 residues. Trimming removed 11 bases at V and 5 bases at J, with 15 bases between. Germline CDR1 and CDR2: ENHRY and SYGVKD. In nucleotides, the CDR3 is TGTGCCGGGAGCGGCGGACGAAATGAAAAACTGTTTTTT. It specifies CAGSGGRNEKLFF.

The gene calls are TRBV7-8 and TRBJ2-7, with D hard to call. V was cut by 2 bases and J by 3 bases, with 17 bases left in between. Germline V gives CDR1 SGHVS, CDR2 FQNEAQ. The CDR3 is 16 residues long. Here the CDR3 reads CASSLSPQAAYYEQYF. For the CDR3, the DNA is TGTGCCAGCAGCTTAAGCCCGCAGGCCGCTTACTACGAGCAGTACTTC.

The CDR3 DNA is TGTGCCAGCTCGAGCGGACCCATTAATTCACCCCTCCACTTT. It translates to CASSSGPINSPLHF. This chain joins TRBV11-2 and TRBJ1-6; D is ambiguous. V was pared by 8 bases and J by 6 bases, with 14 bases between. The CDR3 spans 14 residues. The germline CDR1 and CDR2 sequences are SGHAT and FQNNGV.

Here the CDR3 DNA reads TGTGCCAGCAGTCGTCAGGGTAACTACGAGCAGTACTTC. Encoded protein: CASSRQGNYEQYF. The V gene is TRBV6-1, the J gene TRBJ2-7; D possibly corresponds to TRBD1 (5 bases). CDR1 MNHNS and CDR2 SASEGT come from the germline V gene. The V end was cut by 5 bases, the J end by 3 bases, with 11 bases between. The CDR3 is made up of 13 amino acids.

The chain has TRBV7-2 and TRBJ2-1; D may be TRBD2 (5 bases). CDR1 is SGHTA, CDR2 FQGNSA, per germline. V was pared by 5 bases and J by 8 bases, with 22 bases between. CDR3 size: 16 residues. The CDR3 loop reads CASSVMASGFKDEQFF. The CDR3 bases are TGTGCCAGCAGCGTCATGGCATCGGGATTTAAGGATGAGCAGTTCTTC.

The chain recombines TRBV5-1 with TRBJ2-3; 10 bases fit TRBD2. The CDR3 loop spans 16 amino acids. J lost 1 base, V lost 3 bases, and 5 bases had no gene match. CDR1 and CDR2 from the germline V gene are SGHRS and YFSETQ. CDR3 coding DNA: TGCGCCAGCAGCTACGCCGGGACTAGCGGCACAGATACGCAGTATTTT. Protein sequence: CASSYAGTSGTDTQYF.

The chain combines TRBV19 with TRBJ2-1, with 9 bases identical to TRBD2. The germline V gene encodes CDR1 LNHDA and CDR2 SQIVND (reference sequence). Trimming cost V 8 bases and J 0 bases; bases outside gene matches: 8. The CDR3 runs 16 residues. The CDR3 sequence: CASRGSSGTSYNEQFF. The CDR3 coding sequence is TGTGCCAGTCGCGGATCTAGCGGGACCTCCTACAATGAGCAGTTCTTC.

The chain combines TRBV10-2 with TRBJ2-7; 8 bases match TRBD2. This CDR3 is 15 amino acids long. Germline-derived CDR1 and CDR2 are WSHSY and SAAADI. V lost 4 bases and J lost 5; bases outside the gene matches: 10. The CDR3 DNA reads TGCGCCAGCAGTGGACCCCTAGCGGGTAAGGACGAGCAGTACTTC. Protein: CASSGPLAGKDEQYF.

As for this clone: The sample carries other DNA sequences with the same CDR3. V and J are TRBV5-1 and TRBJ2-3, with D possibly TRBD1 on 6 matching bases. In germline, CDR1 is SGHRS, CDR2 YFSETQ. This CDR3 contains 14 residues. Trimming shortened V by 0 bases and J by 2 bases, and 7 bases separated the two germline ends. This chain's CDR3 is CASSLVGATDTQYF. CDR3 coding DNA: TGCGCCAGCAGCTTGGTGGGGGCCACAGATACGCAGTATTTT.

This clone has only a few counts. The chain combines TRBV27 with TRBJ2-2, with D possibly matching TRBD2 (5 bases). The CDR3 extends over 13 amino acids. Trimming stripped 7 bases from V and 4 bases from J, with 10 bases between. The germline V gene has CDR1 MNHEY and CDR2 SMNVEV (reference sequence). CDR3 bases: TGTGCCAGCACTCCTCGGGGCACCGGGGAGCTGTTTTTT. Translation gives CASTPRGTGELFF.

The V and J genes are TRBV28 and TRBJ2-3, with 9 bases identical to TRBD1. CDR1 is MDHEN, CDR2 SYDVKM, per germline. This CDR3 has 15 amino acids. Germline trimming cut 3 bases from V and 3 bases from J; bases unmatched to any gene: 4. CDR3 amino acids: CASSFEDRGTDTQYF. CDR3 DNA: TGTGCCAGCAGTTTCGAGGACAGGGGTACAGATACGCAGTATTTT.

The CDR3 loop reads CASSPLAGGDVDTQYF. The CDR3 DNA sequence: TGTGCCAGTAGCCCTCTAGCGGGAGGGGATGTAGATACGCAGTATTTT. The chain carries TRBV19 and TRBJ2-3; 12 bases agree with TRBD2. Losses at the gene ends were 6 bases for V and 5 bases for J; bases not matched to a gene: 9. The CDR3 consists of 16 residues. CDR1 and CDR2 from the germline V gene are LNHDA and SQIVND (reference sequence).

The chain couples TRBV5-4 to TRBJ1-1; D uncertain. From germline, CDR1 is SGHNT and CDR2 YYREEE (reference sequence). The CDR3 has 14 amino acids. V lost 1 base and J 5 bases, leaving 12 bases between the germline ends. The CDR3 is CASSLLGLGTEAFF. The CDR3 DNA reads TGTGCCAGCAGCTTGCTAGGCCTGGGTACTGAAGCTTTCTTT.

The chain uses TRBV23-1 and TRBJ2-1, with 8 bases fitting TRBD1. TRBV23-1 qualifies as an ORF whose function is uncertain. This CDR3 has 19 residues. The trim removed 0 bases at V and 1 base at J, leaving 11 bases unmatched. The CDR3 region is CASSQSRPTDRDSYNEQFF. For the CDR3, the DNA is TGCGCCAGCAGTCAATCAAGGCCCACGGACAGGGATTCCTACAATGAGCAGTTCTTC.